A selection of T cell receptor beta chains follows, all from one sample in a study of blood T cells in healthy people across ages. TCRdb reprocessed the 5' RACE reads via MiXCR and lists one record per CDR3 protein. The sample gives 800,000 or so distinct CDR3 sequences, about 25% of which show up once; under 4% is in the top ten. These records were also assigned to another study, of T cells of mothers and their children.

Material: blood. These receptors originate from a boy between 10 and 17 years old in good health. The CDR3 runs from the conserved cysteine through the conserved F or W. D genes are given only for firm matches. Not all rows give a size; the values are once, few, many and, for expanded clones, a class.

V: TRBV29-1
size: few
J: TRBJ2-2
D: -
CDR3: CSVETILNTGELFF
DNA: TGCAGCGTTGAAACAATTTTGAACACCGGGGAGCTGTTTTTT

V: TRBV6-4
size: -
J: TRBJ2-4
D: -
CDR3: CASSDLGSLADIQYF
DNA: TGTGCCAGCAGTGACCTGGGCAGCCTGGCGGACATTCAGTACTTC

V: TRBV3-1
size: few
J: TRBJ1-2
D: -
CDR3: CASSDWAVYGYTF
DNA: TGTGCCAGCAGCGACTGGGCCGTCTATGGCTACACCTTC

V: TRBV4-1
size: few
J: TRBJ2-6
D: -
CDR3: CASSQPLRVTSGANVLTF
DNA: TGCGCCAGCAGCCAACCTCTCAGGGTAACCTCTGGGGCCAACGTCCTGACTTTC

V: TRBV7-9
size: -
J: TRBJ2-5
D: -
CDR3: CASSSMYQETQYF
DNA: TGTGCCAGCAGCTCTATGTACCAAGAGACCCAGTACTTC

V: TRBV2
size: -
J: TRBJ2-4
D: -
CDR3: CASSRAVGVDIQYF
DNA: TGTGCCAGCAGCCGGGCCGTGGGCGTGGACATTCAGTACTTC

V: TRBV2
size: -
J: TRBJ2-1
D: -
CDR3: CASSDRTRTTEQFF
DNA: TGTGCCAGCAGTGATAGGACACGTACGACTGAGCAGTTCTTC

V: TRBV5-1
size: few
J: TRBJ2-5
D: TRBD1
CDR3: CASSRRGQETQYF
DNA: TGCGCCAGCAGCCGCAGGGGGCAAGAGACCCAGTACTTC

V: TRBV28
size: -
J: TRBJ2-5
D: TRBD1
CDR3: CAGSRLTGGRSQETQYF
DNA: TGTGCCGGCAGCCGCCTTACAGGGGGCCGTTCTCAAGAGACCCAGTACTTC

V: TRBV7-9
size: few
J: TRBJ1-1
D: -
CDR3: CASSSGAQNTEAFF
DNA: TGTGCCAGCAGCTCGGGGGCCCAAAACACTGAAGCTTTCTTT

V: TRBV7-2
size: -
J: TRBJ2-4
D: TRBD2
CDR3: CASSSGTSGNRNIQYF
DNA: TGTGCCAGCAGCTCCGGGACTAGCGGGAATAGAAACATTCAGTACTTC

V: TRBV18
size: many
J: TRBJ2-5
D: -
CDR3: CASSPPLGETQYF
DNA: TGTGCCAGCAGTCCCCCTTTGGGAGAGACCCAGTACTTC

V: TRBV20-1
size: -
J: TRBJ2-5
D: -
CDR3: CSAVPDGLGETQYF
DNA: TGCAGTGCCGTCCCCGATGGGCTAGGGGAGACCCAGTACTTC

V: TRBV5-1
size: -
J: TRBJ1-1
D: -
CDR3: CASRSGVSYTEAFF
DNA: TGCGCCAGCAGGTCCGGGGTCAGCTACACTGAAGCTTTCTTT

V: TRBV12-3/TRBV12-4
size: -
J: TRBJ2-7
D: TRBD2
CDR3: CAISGVPSYEQYF
DNA: TGTGCCATCAGCGGGGTTCCATCCTACGAGCAGTACTTC

V: TRBV29-1
size: few
J: TRBJ2-7
D: -
CDR3: CSVESNGQYF
DNA: TGCAGCGTTGAAAGCAATGGGCAGTACTTC

V: TRBV19
size: -
J: TRBJ2-1
D: -
CDR3: CATSQLNEQFF
DNA: TGTGCCACCTCACAGCTCAATGAGCAGTTCTTC

V: TRBV28
size: -
J: TRBJ2-5
D: TRBD2
CDR3: CASRTVTSEEIQYF
DNA: TGTGCCAGCAGAACAGTGACTAGCGAGGAGATCCAGTACTTC

V: TRBV7-9
size: -
J: TRBJ2-7
D: TRBD2
CDR3: CASSLGLAGGRSSYEQYF
DNA: TGTGCCAGCAGCCTGGGACTAGCGGGGGGCCGAAGCTCCTACGAGCAGTACTTC

V: TRBV25-1
size: few
J: TRBJ1-1
D: -
CDR3: CASTKGGGTEAFF
DNA: TGTGCCAGCACGAAGGGAGGGGGCACTGAAGCTTTCTTT

V: TRBV29-1
size: -
J: TRBJ2-7
D: -
CDR3: CSVLSVRDAYEQYF
DNA: TGCAGCGTTTTGTCCGTCCGGGATGCCTACGAGCAGTACTTC

V: TRBV7-2
size: few
J: TRBJ2-5
D: -
CDR3: CASSPVFGETQYF
DNA: TGTGCCAGCAGCCCCGTCTTTGGGGAGACCCAGTACTTC

V: TRBV5-1
size: -
J: TRBJ2-5
D: -
CDR3: CASSLQGDETQYF
DNA: TGCGCCAGCAGCTTACAGGGAGACGAGACCCAGTACTTC

V: TRBV12-3/TRBV12-4
size: -
J: TRBJ1-2
D: -
CDR3: CASSVQGVRYGYTF
DNA: TGTGCCAGCAGTGTCCAGGGCGTGCGGTATGGCTACACCTTC

V: TRBV28
size: -
J: TRBJ1-5
D: -
CDR3: CASTTEGSPYSNQPQHF
DNA: TGTGCCAGCACTACTGAGGGCTCCCCGTATAGCAATCAGCCCCAGCATTTT

V: TRBV7-9
size: few
J: TRBJ2-5
D: TRBD2
CDR3: CASSLVLAGRETQYF
DNA: TGTGCCAGCAGCTTAGTTCTAGCGGGGAGGGAGACCCAGTACTTC